The 32 T cell receptor beta chains presented below share a single source sample, sequenced in a study of cytomegalovirus exposure and HLA in healthy donors. It was with 60 Vbeta and 13 Jbeta primers that the PCR ran. TCRdb's copy holds only in-frame clones and misses some; the assay was immunoSEQ multiplex PCR. Of about 130,000 clones listed, over 60% are singletons. Sequencing used PBMCs. The receptor source for this set is a female donor in good health and CMV-seronegative.

The chain recombines TRBV4-1 with TRBJ1-4; the D gene is possibly TRBD1 (6 bases). There are 14 residues in the CDR3. Trimming took 5 bases from V and 7 from J, leaving 14 bases between them. CDR1 and CDR2 from the germline V gene are MGHRA and YSYEKL. The CDR3 nucleotides read TGCGCCAGCAGCGCAGGGGAGAGGGGTGAAAAACTGTTTTTT. Translated, it gives CASSAGERGEKLFF.

This clone was recorded a few times. The CDR3 protein is CASSEGAGTSGRHEQFF. The CDR3 DNA reads as TGTGCCAGCAGTGAAGGGGCCGGGACTAGCGGGAGGCATGAGCAGTTCTTC. The V gene is TRBV2, the J gene TRBJ2-1; 15 positions match TRBD2. V trimming: 1 base; J trimming: 8 bases; junction bases outside the gene matches: 6. There are 17 residues in the CDR3. CDR1 and CDR2 from the germline V gene are SNHLY and FYNNEI.

The genes are TRBV5-4 and TRBJ2-7; 8 bases agree with TRBD1. The V segment lost 2 bases and the J segment 5 bases; nucleotides outside the gene matches: 3. CDR3 size: 13 residues. CDR1 is SGHNT, CDR2 YYREEE, per germline (reference sequence). As DNA, the CDR3 is TGTGCCAGCAGCTTCGACAGGGGCAACGAGCAGTACTTC. It codes for CASSFDRGNEQYF.

This clone has a handful of counts. The sample carries other DNA sequences with the same CDR3. The chain is built from TRBV6-1 and TRBJ2-2, with 8 bases lining up with TRBD2. V dropped 0 bases and J dropped 6; count of bases not matched to a gene: 6. Germline CDR1 and CDR2: MNHNS and SASEGT. The CDR3 spans 16 residues. The chain's CDR3 is CASSEAGTSSSGELFF. The CDR3 nucleotides are TGTGCCAGCAGTGAAGCCGGGACTAGTTCATCCGGGGAGCTGTTTTTT.

The rearrangement uses TRBV18 and TRBJ2-3, with 11 bases lining up with TRBD2. The J segment lost 2 bases and the V segment lost 5 bases, leaving 3 bases of the junction unmatched. This CDR3 is built from 15 residues. Germline CDR1 and CDR2: KGHSH and LQKENI. This CDR3 is CASSTGLAATDTQYF. The CDR3 DNA follows: TGTGCCAGCTCAACGGGACTAGCGGCCACAGATACGCAGTATTTT.

This clone has a handful of counts. J is TRBJ2-3 and V is TRBV5-6, with a tentative D call TRBD1 (5 bases). The V end lost 4 bases, the J end lost 2 bases, and 11 bases lay between the germline ends. The length of the CDR3 is 14 residues. CDR1 and CDR2 from the germline V gene are SGHDT and YYEEEE. The CDR3 sequence is CASSQTVYTDTQYF. CDR3 nucleotides: TGTGCCAGCAGCCAGACAGTATACACAGATACGCAGTATTTT. The variable domain in full, completed from reference TRBV5-6 and TRBJ2-3, reads DAGVTQSPTHLIKTRGQQVTLRCSPKSGHDTVSWYQQALGQGPQFIFQYYEEEERQRGNFPDRFSGHQFPNYSSELNVNALLLGDSALYLCASSQTVYTDTQYFGPGTRLTVL.

The V call is TRBV2, the J call TRBJ2-7; D is possibly TRBD1 (6 bases). The CDR3 runs to 14 residues. V lost 2 bases, J lost 2 bases, and 10 bases lay in between. The germline CDR1 and CDR2 sequences are SNHLY and FYNNEI. The CDR3 DNA follows: TGTGCCAGCAGTGAACAGGGGATCGCCTACGAGCAGTACTTC. This sequence encodes CASSEQGIAYEQYF.

The chain couples TRBV18 to TRBJ1-3, with 7 bases aligning to TRBD1. V dropped 2 bases and J dropped 4; count of bases not matched to a gene: 5. The CDR3 is 15 residues long. The germline V gene has CDR1 KGHSH and CDR2 LQKENI. CDR3 in DNA: TGTGCCAGCTCACCAACGACAGGGAGAGGAAACACCATATATTTT. Translated: CASSPTTGRGNTIYF.

The chain joins TRBV6-1 to TRBJ2-3; D gene uncertain. Germline V gene data show CDR1 as MNHNS and CDR2 as SASEGT. Trimming shortened V by 8 bases and J by 0 bases, and 12 bases separated the two germline ends. This CDR3 is built from 14 residues. The CDR3 DNA follows: TGTGCCAGCTCTCATACAGACAGCACAGATACGCAGTATTTT. It encodes CASSHTDSTDTQYF.

This clone was counted a single time. V usage is TRBV6-1 and J usage is TRBJ1-4; 7 nucleotides agree with TRBD1. This CDR3 comprises 15 residues. Germline V gives CDR1 MNHNS, CDR2 SASEGT. J lost 4 bases, V lost 4 bases, and 6 bases had no gene match. DNA for the CDR3: TGTGCCAGCAGTGGGAGGACAGGACTTAATGAAAAACTGTTTTTT. Protein sequence: CASSGRTGLNEKLFF.

The chain carries TRBV13 and TRBJ2-6; 7 bases fit TRBD1. Per the germline V gene, CDR1 is PRHDT and CDR2 is FYEKMQ (reference sequence). V lost 5 bases, J lost 1 base, and 2 bases stayed unmatched. The CDR3 extends over 15 amino acids. In DNA, the CDR3 is TGTGCCAGCAGCCTGACAGGGTCTGGGGCCAACGTCCTGACTTTC. Translated, it gives CASSLTGSGANVLTF. The full variable domain, in which reference TRBV13 and TRBJ2-6 provide the parts outside the CDR3, is AAGVIQSPRHLIKEKRETATLKCYPIPRHDTVYWYQQGPGQDPQFLISFYEKMQSDKGSIPDRFSAQQFSDYHSELNMSSLELGDSALYFCASSLTGSGANVLTFGAGSRLTVL.

In its sample, this clone was seen a few times. This sequence joins TRBV28 and TRBJ2-5; 10 bases are shared with TRBD1. The end of the DNA is better explained by TRBJ2-7, so the J call may be wrong. The CDR3 covers 16 residues. Germline V gives CDR1 MDHEN, CDR2 SYDVKM. CDR3 sequence reads: CASRYRGGQGIYEQYF. CDR3 DNA sequence: TGTGCCAGCAGGTACCGGGGGGGACAGGGGATCTACGAGCAGTACTTC.

The V call is TRBV14, the J call TRBJ1-4; 7 bases are shared with TRBD1. This CDR3 has 12 residues. The trim removed 1 base at V and 14 bases at J, leaving 4 bases unmatched. CDR1 and CDR2 from the germline V gene are SGHDN and FVKESK. Here the CDR3 reads CASSQVTGQLFF. CDR3 coding DNA: TGTGCCAGCAGCCAAGTAACGGGACAGCTGTTTTTT.

V gene TRBV30 combines with J gene TRBJ1-5; the D is unclear. CDR3 length: 13 amino acids. Germline CDR1 GTSNPN, CDR2 SVGIG (reference sequence). Trimming cost V 2 bases and J 5 bases, with 10 bases left between them. In nucleotides, the CDR3 is TGTGCCTGGAGTAGCCACCTCGATCAGCCCCAGCATTTT. Its translation: CAWSSHLDQPQHF.

The chain uses TRBV6-1 and TRBJ2-1; 11 bases line up with TRBD2. Germline V CDR1 and CDR2: MNHNS, SASEGT. This CDR3 spans 14 amino acids. V was clipped by 7 bases and J by 6 bases; unmatched bases: 5. In DNA, the CDR3 is TGTGCCAGCACCCTAGCGGGGGGCCTCAATGAGCAGTTCTTC. Amino acid sequence: CASTLAGGLNEQFF.

CDR3 region: CASPVGTSGRGEQFF. As DNA, the CDR3 is TGTGCCAGCCCGGTGGGGACTAGCGGGAGAGGTGAGCAGTTCTTC. The V and J genes are TRBV2 and TRBJ2-1, with 14 positions matching TRBD2. Germline V gene sequence: CDR1 SNHLY, CDR2 FYNNEI. This CDR3 contains 15 residues. V gave up 8 bases and J gave up 9 bases; unmatched junction bases: 9.

The J gene is TRBJ2-2, the V gene TRBV5-4, with 14 bases that match TRBD2. There are 18 residues in the CDR3. The ends lost 4 bases at V and 4 bases at J; junction bases unmatched: 9. Germline CDR1 is SGHNT and CDR2 is YYREEE (reference sequence). CDR3 in amino acids: CASSTGTSGSRVTGELFF. The CDR3 DNA sequence: TGTGCCAGCAGCACCGGGACTAGCGGGAGTAGGGTCACCGGGGAGCTGTTTTTT.

The rearrangement links TRBV9 to TRBJ1-6, with 7 bases matching TRBD1. The CDR3 is made up of 15 amino acids. Looked up from germline, CDR1 is SGDLS and CDR2 is YYNGEE. The junction had 3 bases not matched to a gene; V was cut back by 0 bases and J by 6 bases. The CDR3 sequence is CASSVGQGRNSPLHF. The CDR3 DNA follows: TGTGCCAGCAGCGTAGGACAGGGTCGTAATTCACCCCTCCACTTT.

This chain links TRBV9 with TRBJ2-2; 9 bases are shared with TRBD2. CDR1 and CDR2 from the germline V gene are SGDLS and YYNGEE. The trim removed 4 bases at V and 7 bases at J, leaving 11 bases unmatched. The CDR3 extends over 16 amino acids. In nucleotides, the CDR3 is TGTGCCAGCAGCACCGCTAGCGGGGATCAGGGCGGGGAGCTGTTTTTT. Translation gives CASSTASGDQGGELFF.

The rearrangement links TRBV7-9 to TRBJ2-2; 9 bases fit TRBD2. Per the germline V gene, CDR1 is SEHNR and CDR2 is FQNEAQ (reference sequence). After removal of 4 bases from V and 5 bases from J, the junction contained 8 bases not matched to a gene. This CDR3 has 16 residues. The CDR3 here is CASSYGLATSTGELFF. CDR3 bases: TGTGCCAGCAGCTATGGACTAGCGACTTCGACCGGGGAGCTGTTTTTT.

V and J are TRBV7-2 and TRBJ2-7; perhaps TRBD1 as D (5 bases). Germline V gives CDR1 SGHTA, CDR2 FQGNSA. V was clipped by 3 bases and J by 3 bases, with 12 bases between them. CDR3 length: 14 residues. The CDR3 is CASSLVRVGYEQYF. The DNA for the CDR3 is TGTGCCAGCAGCTTGGTCAGGGTCGGCTACGAGCAGTACTTC. The full variable domain, completed using reference TRBV7-2 and TRBJ2-7, is GAGVSQSPSNKVTEKGKDVELRCDPISGHTALYWYRQSLGQGLEFLIYFQGNSAPDKSGLPSDRFSAERTGGSVSTLTIQRTQQEDSAVYLCASSLVRVGYEQYFGPGTRLTVT.

V gene TRBV11-2 combines with J gene TRBJ1-1; D might be TRBD1 (5 bases). This CDR3 is 15 amino acids long. The ends were cut back, 3 bases at V and 4 bases at J, with 15 bases in the middle. CDR1 SGHAT and CDR2 FQNNGV come from the germline V gene. The CDR3 sequence: CASSLGFRRGTEAFF. CDR3 coding DNA: TGTGCCAGCAGCTTGGGATTTCGGAGGGGCACTGAAGCTTTCTTT.

This clone has just a few counts. The chain combines TRBV5-1 with TRBJ2-1, with 7 bases identical to TRBD2. This CDR3 is 18 amino acids long. The V and J ends lost 4 bases and 4 bases, in that order; junction bases with no gene match: 17. Germline CDR1 is SGHRS and CDR2 is YFSETQ. In DNA form, the CDR3 reads TGCGCCAGCAGCGTGGGGGGGGGTCCCCTCCAGCCTTACAATGAGCAGTTCTTC. Translation gives CASSVGGGPLQPYNEQFF.

This chain links TRBV2 with TRBJ2-1; 15 nucleotides match TRBD2. J gave up 5 bases and V 9 bases, and 5 bases lay outside the gene matches. CDR1 and CDR2 from the germline V gene are SNHLY and FYNNEI. There are 15 residues in the CDR3. The CDR3 spells CASSGTSGGHNEQFF. CDR3 DNA sequence: TGTGCCAGTTCCGGGACTAGCGGGGGGCACAATGAGCAGTTCTTC.

V gene TRBV7-8 combines with J gene TRBJ2-5; D may be TRBD2 (5 bases). The CDR3 has 15 residues. Deletions cut 1 base from V and 2 bases from J, with 11 bases between. Germline V gene data show CDR1 as SGHVS and CDR2 as FQNEAQ. The CDR3 DNA sequence: TGTGCCAGCAGCTTAGATGTAGGAGGACAAGAGACCCAGTACTTC. Its protein is CASSLDVGGQETQYF.

The chain has TRBV7-2 and TRBJ2-7; 9 bases agree with TRBD2. Germline assignment: CDR1 SGHTA and CDR2 FQGNSA. Trimming at V came to 5 bases and at J to 0 bases, leaving 5 bases not matched to a gene. CDR3 length: 15 residues. The CDR3 loop reads CASSPGLARSYEQYF. CDR3 bases: TGTGCCAGCAGCCCCGGACTAGCGCGCTCCTACGAGCAGTACTTC. Combining the CDR3 with reference TRBV7-2 and TRBJ2-7 gives the whole variable domain GAGVSQSPSNKVTEKGKDVELRCDPISGHTALYWYRQSLGQGLEFLIYFQGNSAPDKSGLPSDRFSAERTGGSVSTLTIQRTQQEDSAVYLCASSPGLARSYEQYFGPGTRLTVT.

This clone was seen once. In nucleotides, the CDR3 is TGTGCCATCAGTGGGGGACAGCGGGAGCAGTACTTC. Protein product: CAISGGQREQYF. The rearrangement joins TRBV10-3 to TRBJ2-7; 7 nucleotides match TRBD1. This CDR3 contains 12 residues. Germline assignment: CDR1 ENHRY and CDR2 SYGVKD. The junction had 4 bases not matched to a gene; V was cut back by 4 bases and J by 7 bases.

The V gene is TRBV5-1, the J gene TRBJ2-3; D possibly corresponds to TRBD2 (6 bases). V was shortened by 4 bases and J by 3 bases, with 12 bases between the two germline ends. Germline CDR1 reads SGHRS; CDR2 reads YFSETQ. The CDR3 loop spans 14 amino acids. The CDR3 DNA follows: TGCGCCAGCAGCCCGGAGGGACGGACAGATACGCAGTATTTT. Translating it yields CASSPEGRTDTQYF.

The chain uses TRBV19 and TRBJ2-1, with 14 bases that match TRBD2. The trim removed 5 bases at V and 7 bases at J, leaving 7 bases unmatched. Germline V gives CDR1 LNHDA, CDR2 SQIVND (reference sequence). This CDR3 has 16 amino acids. The CDR3 coding sequence is TGTGCCAGTAGTCTGACTAGCGGGAGGGCCTGGAATGAGCAGTTCTTC. Amino acid sequence: CASSLTSGRAWNEQFF.

The chain recombines TRBV7-2 with TRBJ1-2; perhaps TRBD1 as D (5 bases). Germline V gene sequence: CDR1 SGHTA, CDR2 FQGNSA. Trimming took off 0 bases at V and 4 bases at J, with 9 bases between the two ends. This CDR3 is 14 amino acids long. Here the CDR3 reads CASSLAGQGYGYTF. In DNA, the CDR3 is TGTGCCAGCAGCTTAGCCGGCCAGGGCTATGGCTACACCTTC.

The chain links TRBV5-6 to TRBJ1-1; TRBD1 matches 7 bases. V lost 7 bases, J lost 2 bases, and 5 bases stayed unmatched. The CDR3 contains 13 residues. Germline V gives CDR1 SGHDT, CDR2 YYEEEE. For the CDR3, the DNA is TGTGCCAGCGAGACAGGGACCAACACTGAAGCTTTCTTT. Translated: CASETGTNTEAFF. Full variable domain (rest looked up from reference TRBV5-6 and TRBJ1-1): DAGVTQSPTHLIKTRGQQVTLRCSPKSGHDTVSWYQQALGQGPQFIFQYYEEEERQRGNFPDRFSGHQFPNYSSELNVNALLLGDSALYLCASETGTNTEAFFGQGTRLTVV.

The chain combines TRBV5-4 with TRBJ1-4; D remains unclear. V lost 1 base and J 8 bases, leaving 15 bases between the germline ends. This CDR3 contains 15 residues. Germline loops: CDR1 SGHNT, CDR2 YYREEE (reference sequence). CDR3 loop: CASSLSLDRGEKLFF. CDR3 nucleotide sequence: TGTGCCAGCAGCTTGTCGCTCGATCGAGGCGAAAAACTGTTTTTT.